This T cell receptor beta chain was sequenced during a study of blood T cell repertoires in COVID-19. Across the study: Acute and convalescent COVID-19 samples came from the United States, Italy and Spain. Nucleic acid was either cDNA or gDNA, and it came from T cells, B-cell-depleted T cells, or PBMCs.

CDR1 is LGHDT and CDR2 is YNNKEL in the germline V gene (reference sequence). The V end was cut by 3 bases, the J end by 8 bases, with 28 bases between. There are 19 residues in the CDR3. Authors' data handling: Amplifying reference gene primers gave estimates of nucleated cell counts. Clones were sequenced by immunoSEQ multiplex PCR, and TCRdb holds only the in-frame ones, with some missing. For V, J and clone size, that table is used; D and trimming come from the DNA. The sample contains some 200,000 clones, around 80% of which appear only once. The chain joins TRBV3-1 (or the pseudogene TRBV3-2) to TRBJ1-4, with D perhaps TRBD1 (5 bases). The sample comprised peripheral blood. The sequence was collected from a man under 40 with active or convalescent COVID-19. The CDR3, as DNA: TGTGCCAGCAGCCATAGATCAGGGCCGACCGCCCTTTTTGGGGAAAAACTGTTTTTT. It encodes CASSHRSGPTALFGEKLFF.